This T cell receptor beta chain is drawn from a study of blood T cell repertoires in COVID-19. Trimming removed 7 bases from V and 5 bases from J; junction bases left unmatched: 7. There are 13 residues in the CDR3. In germline, CDR1 is MGHDK, CDR2 SYGVNS. TCRdb keeps only in-frame clones here, not all; method: immunoSEQ multiplex PCR. The sample shows some 170,000 clones, around 83% of them seen only once. The source material was PBMCs or T cells enriched from blood (not recorded which). The sequence was collected from a man aged 45-65 years who had recovered from COVID-19. This sequence joins TRBV25-1 and TRBJ2-7, with 8 bases fitting TRBD1. Here the CDR3 DNA reads TGTGCCAGCACGGGGCAGGGGGCCCACGAGCAGTACTTC. Protein: CASTGQGAHEQYF.